A selection of T cell receptor beta chains follows, all from one sample in a study of blood T cell repertoires in COVID-19. Profiling relied on immunoSEQ multiplex PCR, and the TCRdb table lists in-frame clones only, not all of them. This table holds 250,000 to 350,000 clones, 88% found once. Sequenced: peripheral blood. Source of these receptors: a woman in her 30s who had recovered from COVID-19. Each CDR3 is given without its conserved first and last residue. The order of the fields is J gene, V gene, CDR3 protein.

J: TRBJ2-1; V: TRBV19; CDR3: ASSVQEGEQF
J: TRBJ2-1; V: TRBV15; CDR3: ATSRDFRGYNEQF
J: TRBJ2-6; V: TRBV21-1; CDR3: ASSKTQGDSGANVLT
J: TRBJ2-7; V: TRBV28; CDR3: ASSPSGGHSYEQY
J: TRBJ2-1; V: TRBV14; CDR3: ASSHFGTVYNEQF
J: TRBJ2-5; V: TRBV5-4; CDR3: ASSLGGLGETQY
J: TRBJ2-1; V: TRBV5-6; CDR3: ASSPLDKSSSYNEQF
J: TRBJ2-3; V: TRBV5-1; CDR3: ASSFTGRTDTQY
J: TRBJ2-7; V: TRBV7-8; CDR3: ASSTHSRVGSYEQY
J: TRBJ1-2; V: TRBV20-1; CDR3: SASPGQNYGYT
J: TRBJ1-3; V: TRBV2; CDR3: ASETVGNTIY
J: TRBJ1-2; V: TRBV6-5; CDR3: ASSSTSSSGYT
J: TRBJ2-3; V: TRBV7-2; CDR3: ASSPGRRGRTDTQY
J: TRBJ2-5; V: TRBV9; CDR3: ASSDTKGGARETQY
J: TRBJ2-3; V: TRBV7-8; CDR3: ASSLTSGGAGFTDTQY
J: TRBJ2-5; V: TRBV5-1; CDR3: ASSFGRGSQETQY
J: TRBJ1-1; V: TRBV18; CDR3: ASSPSPEAVTEAF
J: TRBJ2-2; V: TRBV30; CDR3: AAPLGEGRTGELF
J: TRBJ1-3; V: TRBV30; CDR3: AGTGQGGPGNTIY
J: TRBJ2-2; V: TRBV28; CDR3: ASSSSPKQATLVYAGELF
J: TRBJ2-3; V: TRBV4-1; CDR3: ASSQAQGGPTDTQY
J: TRBJ1-6; V: TRBV7-3; CDR3: ASSLSGGDSPLH
J: TRBJ2-7; V: TRBV12-3/TRBV12-4; CDR3: ASSFDSAYEQY
J: TRBJ1-2; V: TRBV6-5; CDR3: ASSNRQSNYGYT
J: TRBJ2-3; V: TRBV7-9; CDR3: ASSSGRIAGDSTDTQY
J: TRBJ1-2; V: TRBV27; CDR3: ASSLKFFRGLGYGYT
J: TRBJ2-1; V: TRBV6-4; CDR3: ASSERLAGANEQF
J: TRBJ2-1; V: TRBV7-8; CDR3: ASSLAGGVAGALYNEQF
J: TRBJ2-1; V: TRBV3-1/TRBV3-2; CDR3: ASSLRGYEQF
J: TRBJ2-7; V: TRBV7-9; CDR3: ASSITGGPLNEQY
J: TRBJ1-3; V: TRBV9; CDR3: ASSVLVGNTIY
J: TRBJ1-2; V: TRBV5-8; CDR3: ASSLKDRAAYGYT
J: TRBJ1-1; V: TRBV6-5; CDR3: ASSRGVQRTEAF
J: TRBJ2-1; V: TRBV11-3; CDR3: ASSWAGTGLDNEQF
J: TRBJ1-6; V: TRBV5-4; CDR3: ASSPGANNNSPLH
J: TRBJ2-1; V: TRBV4-3; CDR3: ASSQEGAGGHYEQF
J: TRBJ1-1; V: TRBV23-1; CDR3: ASSQSRQRGHTEAF
J: TRBJ1-2; V: TRBV2; CDR3: ASSEVTRLRDGYT
J: TRBJ1-3; V: TRBV4-2; CDR3: ASSQPGRQGTGNTIY
J: TRBJ1-4; V: TRBV9; CDR3: ASNLSEKLF
J: TRBJ2-1; V: TRBV24-1; CDR3: ATSDLQENEQF
J: TRBJ2-5; V: TRBV20-1; CDR3: SASRAQDLQETQY
J: TRBJ1-6; V: TRBV6-5; CDR3: ASGEGIRSPLH
J: TRBJ1-4; V: TRBV9; CDR3: ASSKGQGWGEKLF
J: TRBJ2-5; V: TRBV7-2; CDR3: ASSLTGGRETQY
J: TRBJ2-2; V: TRBV19; CDR3: ASSISYYGQGATGELF
J: TRBJ1-2; V: TRBV18; CDR3: ASSARVSGFVGDGYT